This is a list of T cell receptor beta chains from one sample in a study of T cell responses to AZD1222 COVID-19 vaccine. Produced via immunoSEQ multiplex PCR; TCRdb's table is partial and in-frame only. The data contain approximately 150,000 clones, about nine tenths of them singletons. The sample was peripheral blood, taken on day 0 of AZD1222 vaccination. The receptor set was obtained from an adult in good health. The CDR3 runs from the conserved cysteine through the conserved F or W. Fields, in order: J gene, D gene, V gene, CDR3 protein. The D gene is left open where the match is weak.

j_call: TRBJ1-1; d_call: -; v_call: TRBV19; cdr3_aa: CASSIVGSTEAFF
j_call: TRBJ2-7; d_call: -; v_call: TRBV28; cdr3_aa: CASTTYGGPYEQYF
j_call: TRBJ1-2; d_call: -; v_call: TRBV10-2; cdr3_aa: CASSSSLTQPGYTF
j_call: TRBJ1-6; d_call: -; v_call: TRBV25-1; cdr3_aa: CASSEGPRSSYNSPLHF
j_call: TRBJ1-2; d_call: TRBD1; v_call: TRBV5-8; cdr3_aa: CASSFGTGVHYGYTF
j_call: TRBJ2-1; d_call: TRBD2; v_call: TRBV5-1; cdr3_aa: CASSLGLAGAYNEQFF
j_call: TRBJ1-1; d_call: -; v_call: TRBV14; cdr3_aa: CASIPIGAGRDTEAFF
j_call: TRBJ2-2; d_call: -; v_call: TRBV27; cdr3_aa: CASSLSGYGAGELFF
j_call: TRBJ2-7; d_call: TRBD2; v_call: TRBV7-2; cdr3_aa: CASRPHSGTSPYEQYF
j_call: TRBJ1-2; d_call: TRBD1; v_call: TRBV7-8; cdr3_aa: CASSLVARGPLRVNYGYTF
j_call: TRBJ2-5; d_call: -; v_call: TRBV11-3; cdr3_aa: CASSPGEETQYF
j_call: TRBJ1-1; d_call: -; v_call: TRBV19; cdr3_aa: CASSPQVNTEAFF
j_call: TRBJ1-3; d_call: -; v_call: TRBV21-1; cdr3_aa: CASSPGCGGDTIYF
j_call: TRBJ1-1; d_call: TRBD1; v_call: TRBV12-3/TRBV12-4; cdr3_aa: CASSDRDTEAFF
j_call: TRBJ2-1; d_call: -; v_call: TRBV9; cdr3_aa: CASSVQAEPYNEQFF
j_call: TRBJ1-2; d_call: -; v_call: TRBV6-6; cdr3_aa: CASSPWDGRNANYGYTF
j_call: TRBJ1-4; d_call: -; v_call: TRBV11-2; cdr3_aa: CASSYRTGKVEKLFF
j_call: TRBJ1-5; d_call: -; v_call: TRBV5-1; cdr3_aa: CASSSTGGGNQPQHF
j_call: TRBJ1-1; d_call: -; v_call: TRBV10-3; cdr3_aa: CAISESVQGSTEAFF
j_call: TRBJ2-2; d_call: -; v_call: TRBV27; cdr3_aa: CASSLPYTGELFF
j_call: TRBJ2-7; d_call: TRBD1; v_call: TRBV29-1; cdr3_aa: CSVYDNRGPTYEQYF
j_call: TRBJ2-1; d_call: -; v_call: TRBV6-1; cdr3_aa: CASSELGDAYNEQFF
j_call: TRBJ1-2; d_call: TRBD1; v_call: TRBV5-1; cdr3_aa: CASSLDRGYSYGYTF
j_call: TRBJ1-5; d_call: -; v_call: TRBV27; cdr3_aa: CATPWGARVGQPQHF
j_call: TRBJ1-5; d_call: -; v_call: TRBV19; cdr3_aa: CASASYTNQPQHF
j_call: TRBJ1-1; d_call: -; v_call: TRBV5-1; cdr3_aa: CASNPDASGGAEAFF
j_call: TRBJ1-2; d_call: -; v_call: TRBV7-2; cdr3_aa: CASSLDRYGYTF
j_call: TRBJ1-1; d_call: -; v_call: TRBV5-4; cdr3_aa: CASSLSWGLVNTEAFF
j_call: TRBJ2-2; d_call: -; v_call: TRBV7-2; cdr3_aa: CASSPRVGTYTGELFF
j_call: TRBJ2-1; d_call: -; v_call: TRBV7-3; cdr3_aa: CASSRTRDPYNEQFF
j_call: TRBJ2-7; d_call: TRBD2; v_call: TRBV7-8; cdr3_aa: CASSSREGLAAPYEQYF
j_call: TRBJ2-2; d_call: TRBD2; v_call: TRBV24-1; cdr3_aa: CATSDRKKVGTSGTAGELFF
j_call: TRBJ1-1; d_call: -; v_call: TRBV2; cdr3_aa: CASSAGGGNTEAFF
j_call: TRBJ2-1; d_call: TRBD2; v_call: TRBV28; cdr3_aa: CASRGTSVQSSYNEQFF
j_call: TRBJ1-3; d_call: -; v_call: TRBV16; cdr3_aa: CASSPQFHSGNTIYF
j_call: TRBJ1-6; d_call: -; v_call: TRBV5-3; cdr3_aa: CARSNRDPWNSPLHF
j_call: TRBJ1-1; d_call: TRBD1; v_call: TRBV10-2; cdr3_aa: CASSEYWTGSVTTEAFF
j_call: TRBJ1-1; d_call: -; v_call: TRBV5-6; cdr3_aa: CASSLRGNTEAFF
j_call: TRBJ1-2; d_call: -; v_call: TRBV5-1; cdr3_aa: CASSFGSLPDYGYTF
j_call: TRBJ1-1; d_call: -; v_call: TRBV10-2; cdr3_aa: CASTIQRVMNTEAFF
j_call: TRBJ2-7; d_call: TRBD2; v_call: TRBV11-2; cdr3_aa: CASSLDGGAYEQYF
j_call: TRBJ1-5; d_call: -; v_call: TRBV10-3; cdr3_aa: CAISESGGGNQPQHF
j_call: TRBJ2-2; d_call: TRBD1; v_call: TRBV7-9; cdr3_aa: CASSLGRRTGGNTGELFF
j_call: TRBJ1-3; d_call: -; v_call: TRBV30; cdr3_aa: CAWSGLQGAGNTIYF